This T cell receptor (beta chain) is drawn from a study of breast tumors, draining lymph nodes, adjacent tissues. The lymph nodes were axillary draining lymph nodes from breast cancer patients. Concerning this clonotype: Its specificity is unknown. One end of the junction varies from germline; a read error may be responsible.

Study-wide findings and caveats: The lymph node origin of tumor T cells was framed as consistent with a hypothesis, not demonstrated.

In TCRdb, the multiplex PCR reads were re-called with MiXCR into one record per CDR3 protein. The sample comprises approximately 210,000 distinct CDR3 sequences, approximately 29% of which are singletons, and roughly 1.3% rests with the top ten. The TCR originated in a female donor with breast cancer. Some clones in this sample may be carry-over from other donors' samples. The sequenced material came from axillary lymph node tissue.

The CDR3 DNA follows: TGTGCCAGCAGTCTAGGCTACGGGCAGTACTTC. Translated, it gives CASSLGYGQYF. The chain employs TRBV28 and TRBJ2-7; no clear D. CDR1 MDHEN and CDR2 SYDVKM come from the germline V gene. This CDR3 has 11 residues.